This TCR beta chain was recovered during a study of shared clonotypes between healthy human individuals. Across the study: Used for every donor were three CD4 naive, three CD4 memory, two CD8 naive and one CD8 memory plate.

Comments on this clone: Its specificity is not known.

Findings and limits, study-wide: Investigators collected only blood, and repertoires in tissues likely differ.

The ends were cut back, 3 bases at V and 0 bases at J, with 8 bases in the middle. CDR1 SGHTA and CDR2 FQGNSA come from the germline V gene. CDR3 length: 14 amino acids. Data came from immunoSEQ multiplex PCR; TCRdb stores just in-frame clones and leaves some out. The sample lists under 1,100,000 clones, 65% to 80% occurring once. This chain uses TRBV7-2 with TRBJ1-1, with unresolved D. The sequence derives from a young man in good health. The sequenced material came from memory CD4+ T cells sorted from blood. As for subset: CD45RA-negative fraction. CDR3 region: CASSFLTVNTEAFF. The CDR3 DNA is TGTGCCAGCAGCTTTTTGACGGTGAACACTGAAGCTTTCTTT.